The T cell receptor (beta chain) under discussion was sequenced for a study of cytomegalovirus exposure and HLA in healthy donors (dated by TCRdb to about 2017). For the wider study: According to an earlier analysis of 450 to 650 of the donors, about 180 million T cells yielded 117 million unique TCR beta sequences and approximately 300 Gb of sequence data. Donor age, sex, ethnicity and CMV serostatus were compiled alongside the repertoire data. HLA typing included class I and class II loci at four-digit resolution. The study aimed to test whether signatures of past pathogen exposure could be identified by cataloging public T cell receptors. The number of donors typed differed by locus, with about 629-630 for A, B, C, DRB1 and DQB1, approximately 500 for DQA1, about 610 for DPA1, and 400 to 490 for DPB1. Among the roughly 390 genotyped donors, about 85% belonged to the genetic ancestry cluster associated with self-reported Caucasian donors. An early release covering about 600 HLA-typed donors comprised about 320 gigabases of sequencing data and 85 million to 100 million unique TCR sequences. An earlier analysis of 500 to 650 of the donors applied high-throughput TCR beta sequencing to assess whether each TCR beta V gene segment acted as functional or pseudogenic. In a later genetic analysis, genome-wide SNP genotypes for about 55% of the roughly 670 donors were used, and that subset was treated as a discovery cohort. High-throughput TCR immunosequencing, statistical association of individual TCRs with disease status, and machine learning were combined to predict cytomegalovirus infection status. Rather than drawing on any new phenotypic data, the later analysis identified candidate immune exposures from TCR beta sequences and the way those sequences occurred across donors. Among roughly 400 genotyped donors of the cohort, an average of about 240,000 unique TCR beta nucleotide sequences were sequenced per donor, 15% to 20% of them non-productive. Besides the first cohort of approximately 670 subjects, a separate validation cohort made up of 120 or so different subjects was used. Every repertoire in the discovery cohort had been generated on one and the same sequencing platform. Using immunosequencing, the study profiled T cell repertoires from fewer than 700 subjects and related those repertoires to cytomegalovirus serostatus. About five DR-DQ haplotypes were handled as single units for association and clustering because linkage in the cohort was strong. A later analysis re-examined previously published TCR beta repertoires from hundreds of donors and added high-resolution HLA genotyping to investigate patterns of TCR occurrence.

Cut back by 2 bases and 4 bases, the V and J ends lie 8 bases apart. The CDR3 sequence holds 14 residues, the cysteine and phenylalanine included. Only the CDR3 region is kept as DNA, spanning 42 bases read in frame from base 1. CDR1 SGHTA and CDR2 FQGNSA are derived from the germline V gene. In regard to this clone: Its binding antigen is unknown. No base quality values were provided; no much bigger clone lies one nucleotide off.

Overall study outcomes, separate from this receptor: In a later analysis, HLA-associated TCR beta chains showed more clonal expansion and lower generation probabilities than non-associated chains that were equally common. An association between a missense DCLRE1C variant and V-gene and J-gene trimming of TCR beta chains was found in a later genetic analysis and replicated in an independent cohort. In vitro tests confirmed that a few of the cytomegalovirus-associated TCR beta chains recognize cytomegalovirus antigens. The earlier analysis of some 560 of the donors excluded approximately 15 rarely observed V segments, including chromosome 9 orphons, because counts were too low. A later analysis associated around 16,000 TCR beta sequences with specific HLA alleles at a false discovery rate of 0.05. In a later genetic analysis, fewer N-insertions in productive TCRs were reported among donors in an Asian-associated ancestry cluster than the approximately 710-donor mean. CMV serostatus was the only immune exposure information available for the cohort. It was suggested by the authors that the approach could potentially be generalized to other disease states and immunological phenotypes. A later analysis reported that several top co-occurrence clusters appeared linked to parvovirus B19, influenza, CMV and Epstein-Barr virus. A later analysis found that TCR association rates varied across HLA loci, with DRB1 alleles showing the most associated TCRs and HLA-C alleles the fewest. In a later analysis, most CMV-associated TCR beta chains were found to appear HLA-restricted, with HLA associations seemingly driven largely by CMV exposure. Across donors, most TCR sequences were observed very rarely, whereas some public TCRs were present in many individuals. Some IMGT-functional V segments, including TRBV6-2 and TRBV6-3, could not be told apart with the 87-base-pair reads, so those segments were excluded. The cohort was sequenced for TCR beta chains only, and without alpha or paired-chain data the features that could be detected were limited. A further reported finding was that TCR beta sequences accurately predicted the HLA-A and HLA-B alleles for most subjects in the first cohort. In the study, around 150 TCR beta chains were listed as associated with cytomegalovirus. Cytomegalovirus status was reported to be diagnosed by the classifier with high specificity and sensitivity in both the original and validation cohorts. An earlier analysis of approximately 540 of the donors showed that most TCR beta V segments appeared in productive rearrangements either about 87% or about 30% of the time, which broadly matched IMGT annotations. When HLA alleles, especially DR and DQ, strongly co-occurred, TCR associations were difficult to assign to individual alleles. HLA typing was unavailable for some donors at each locus, so association tests used only the typed subset. Sequencing depth was assumed to be roughly uniform across donors in the presence/absence analyses, though that assumption may not hold. A cluster of highly shared sequence variants was judged likely to be a technical artifact of the sequencing pipeline. Correlated functional status among segregating V segments might be attributable to linkage disequilibrium, but an unknown experimental factor could not be ruled out.

The cohort was made up of 666 healthy bone marrow donors. At the time of sampling, every cohort member was nominally healthy, though immune exposures that went unrecorded were likely present. The donor tested CMV seronegative and was one of the 352 seronegative cohort members. A peripheral blood sample was provided by each donor, and peripheral blood mononuclear cells were used for TCR beta sequencing. The Qiagen DNeasy Blood Extraction Kit was used to extract genomic DNA from the blood cell samples. Receptor amplification or capture employed the immunoSEQ multiplex PCR assay. For the multiplex PCR, a mixture combining 60 forward primers for TCR Vbeta segments and 13 reverse primers for TCR Jbeta segments was used. Amplification of the CDR3 region of rearranged TCR beta genes was performed with a multiplex PCR assay on genomic DNA. On the Illumina HiSeq System, the amplified TCR beta libraries were sequenced as 87-base-pair reads. As for how the authors treated the data: Across the 670 or so repertoires, a later analysis counted 78 million or so unique TCR beta chains, 9.5 million to 12 million of which were shared by at least two donors. A nearest-neighbor algorithm error-corrected the raw reads and collapsed the reads into unique sequences, merging closely related sequences to remove PCR and sequencing errors. Alignment of CDR3 sequences to IMGT reference sequences was used to assign V, D and J gene segments. Each retained sequence needed at least a six-nucleotide match to both a V gene segment and a J gene segment. A rearrangement was called productive if the CDR3 had no stop codons and remained in frame with V and J, and every other rearrangement was called non-productive. CDR3 was defined according to IMGT convention as the region running from the second conserved V-encoded cysteine to the conserved J-encoded phenylalanine. The earlier analysis of fewer than 750 of the donors excluded sequences that lacked an unambiguous match to a single V gene segment. An earlier analysis of some 610 of the donors called V segments functional above 56.7% productive rearrangements and segregating when the between-donor standard deviation exceeded 5%. A statistical classification framework was built for diagnosing cytomegalovirus status from the catalog of TCR beta chain sequences. In a later analysis, TCR nucleotide sequences were compared against IMGT/GENE-DB human TR gene sequences so that V and J genes could be assigned. The TCRdist pipeline was used in a later analysis to assign CDR3 sequences and most-parsimonious VDJ recombination scenarios. In a later analysis, each TCR beta chain was defined by its CDR3 amino acid sequence together with its V-gene family, and reads lacking a unique V-gene family were excluded. To address suspected cross-contamination and a sequencing artifact, a later analysis removed a few hundred highly shared, low-generation-probability nucleotide sequences. A later analysis calculated a clonal expansion index for each public chain from normalized within-repertoire ranks of inferred template counts. Generation probabilities in a later analysis came from a VDJ recombination model fitted to out-of-frame rearrangements, and those results were checked against IGoR. A later analysis scored TCR-TCR, TCR-HLA and TCR-CMV co-occurrence with hypergeometric tests, applying a repertoire-size bias correction to TCR pairs. In a later analysis, false discovery rates were estimated by permuting HLA or CMV assignments 20 times. A later analysis grouped co-occurring TCRs with DBSCAN, adding TCRdist sequence similarity when clustering within HLA-allele-positive subsets. Co-occurrence clustering excluded repertoires with fewer than 30,000 or more than 120,000 public chains, plus five with anomalous nucleotide sharing. TCRdb provides this immuneACCESS table in a form limited to in-frame rearrangements. Some clones are lacking; in checked studies, under half of them reflect an unresolved V gene, and why the rest are absent is not known. The V and J calls and clone size are taken from that table; D and trimming were inferred from the DNA. This sample has roughly 160,000 clones in its table, and over 70% of those were observed once. The top ten constitute about 4.3% of the sample.

The sequence was collected from a young man in good health and CMV-seronegative. The chain links TRBV7-2 with TRBJ1-4; no D gene is confidently identified. Input material: PBMCs. The CDR3: CASSLRGYNEKLFF. The base sequence is TGTGCCAGCAGCTTAAGAGGATATAATGAAAAACTGTTTTTT.